This entry lists 14 T cell receptor beta chains sequenced from one sample in a study of OX40 agonist ivuxolimab in advanced cancers. Profiled with immunoSEQ multiplex PCR; TCRdb holds only in-frame clones, not every one. The table has fewer than 85,000 clones, about 88% seen once. Sequencing was performed on CD4+ or CD8+ T cells sorted from blood, taken in a trial of the OX40 agonist ivuxolimab. These receptor sequences come from an adult with an advanced solid tumor such as melanoma, head and neck, liver or kidney cancer.

This chain joins TRBV11-2 and TRBJ1-1; 8 positions match TRBD1. The CDR3 is 13 amino acids. Trimming took 5 bases from V and 5 from J; bases not matched to a gene: 4. Germline CDR1 reads SGHAT; CDR2 reads FQNNGV. The CDR3 region has the DNA TGTGCCAGCAGCCTACAGGGGGGGACTGAAGCTTTCTTT. Residues: CASSLQGGTEAFF. The whole variable domain, remainder taken from reference TRBV11-2 and TRBJ1-1, is EAGVAQSPRYKIIEKRQSVAFWCNPISGHATLYWYQQILGQGPKLLIQFQNNGVVDDSQLPKDRFSAERLKGVDSTLKIQPAKLEDSAVYLCASSLQGGTEAFFGQGTRLTVV.

The rearrangement links TRBV6-5 to TRBJ1-5, with D tentatively TRBD1 (6 bases). Trimming left V 0 bases short and J 6 bases short, with 15 bases between. Germline CDR1 reads MNHEY; CDR2 reads SVGAGI. The CDR3 consists of 16 residues. The CDR3 region has the DNA TGTGCCAGCAGTTACTCGTCAGGGGTATCGGGTCAGCCCCAGCATTTT. Protein: CASSYSSGVSGQPQHF.

This chain joins TRBV30 and TRBJ1-4; D unresolved. The CDR3 consists of 15 residues. V lost 0 bases, J lost 0 bases, and 8 bases lay in between. From germline, CDR1 is GTSNPN and CDR2 SVGIG (reference sequence). Written as DNA, the CDR3 is TGTGCCTGGAGTGTTCGACTTACAACTAATGAAAAACTGTTTTTT. This gives the protein CAWSVRLTTNEKLFF.

Written as DNA, the CDR3 is TGTGCCAGCAGCCCGCGGGGGGGGACCCTCACTGAAGCTTTCTTT. This codes for CASSPRGGTLTEAFF. The chain couples TRBV6-5 to TRBJ1-1, with D perhaps TRBD1 (5 bases). V lost 6 bases and J 4 bases, leaving 18 bases between the germline ends. Germline V CDR1 and CDR2: MNHEY, SVGAGI. The CDR3 length is 15 residues.

This chain connects TRBV10-3 to TRBJ2-7; D might be TRBD1 (8 bases). Trimming took 7 bases from V and 0 from J, leaving 22 bases between them. CDR1 is ENHRY and CDR2 is SYGVKD in the germline V gene. The CDR3 has 17 amino acids. This CDR3 is CAITAGATGGSSYEQYF. The CDR3 DNA reads as TGTGCCATCACCGCGGGGGCAACAGGGGGGAGCTCCTACGAGCAGTACTTC.

This chain links TRBV5-4 with TRBJ2-7; possibly TRBD2 for D (6 bases). Germline CDR1 SGHNT, CDR2 YYREEE (reference sequence). The CDR3 spans 14 residues. V was pared by 7 bases and J by 3 bases, with 17 bases between. Here the CDR3 reads CASGTRDSNYEQYF. The CDR3, as DNA: TGTGCCAGCGGCACCCGGGACTCCAACTACGAGCAGTACTTC.

The CDR3 coding sequence is TGTGCCAGCTGCTGCCCCGGGACAGCCTACAATGAGCAGTTCTTC. It is translated as CASCCPGTAYNEQFF. The V call is TRBV6-5, the J call TRBJ2-1, with 7 positions matching TRBD1. The CDR3 length is 15 residues. Germline V gene sequence: CDR1 MNHEY, CDR2 SVGAGI. The trim removed 8 bases at V and 2 bases at J, leaving 9 bases unmatched.

The V and J genes are TRBV10-1 and TRBJ2-5; no reliable D call. The germline gives CDR1 WNHNN, CDR2 SYGVQD (reference sequence). The germline V and J ends were trimmed by 5 bases and 3 bases, with 7 bases remaining between them. The CDR3 contains 12 residues. The chain's CDR3 is CASSNSKETQYF. CDR3 coding DNA: TGCGCCAGCAGTAACTCAAAAGAGACCCAGTACTTC.

The chain combines TRBV5-1 with TRBJ1-1, with TRBD1 identical over 7 bases. The CDR3 is 15 amino acids. V lost 2 bases and J lost 0; bases outside the gene matches: 4. Germline assignment: CDR1 SGHRS and CDR2 YFSETQ. CDR3 region: CASSFRDSMNTEAFF. For the CDR3, the DNA is TGCGCCAGCAGCTTTCGGGACAGCATGAACACTGAAGCTTTCTTT.

This clone was recorded a few times. V is TRBV2 and J is TRBJ2-7, with TRBD2 matching over 8 bases. The CDR3 is made up of 15 amino acids. The ends lost 0 bases at V and 1 base at J; junction bases unmatched: 2. Per the germline V gene, CDR1 is SNHLY and CDR2 is FYNNEI. CDR3: CASSEASGRSYEQYF. In DNA form, the CDR3 reads TGTGCCAGCAGTGAAGCCAGCGGGAGATCCTACGAGCAGTACTTC. Filled out from reference TRBV2 and TRBJ2-7, the complete variable domain reads EPEVTQTPSHQVTQMGQEVILRCVPISNHLYFYWYRQILGQKVEFLVSFYNNEISEKSEIFDDQFSVERPDGSNFTLKIRSTKLEDSAMYFCASSEASGRSYEQYFGPGTRLTVT.

The chain uses TRBV2 and TRBJ2-1, with D possibly matching TRBD2 (7 bases). CDR1 is SNHLY and CDR2 is FYNNEI in the germline V gene. CDR3 length: 15 residues. Trimming cost V 6 bases and J 0 bases, with 12 bases left between them. Here the CDR3 DNA reads TGTGCCAGCAGCTACGGGGGGCTCTCCTACAATGAGCAGTTCTTC. It codes for CASSYGGLSYNEQFF.

The chain uses TRBV2 and TRBJ1-1, with 10 bases lining up with TRBD1. CDR3 size: 12 residues. Germline V gene lookup returns CDR1 SNHLY and CDR2 FYNNEI. Trimming cost V 10 bases and J 5 bases; bases outside gene matches: 4. In DNA form, the CDR3 reads TGTGCCACGGGACAGGGGAAGACTGAAGCTTTCTTT. Translating it yields CATGQGKTEAFF.

The V and J genes are TRBV7-9 and TRBJ1-2; 7 positions match TRBD1. After removal of 5 bases from V and 1 base from J, the junction contained 7 bases not matched to a gene. Germline CDR1 and CDR2: SEHNR and FQNEAQ (reference sequence). This CDR3 has 15 residues. The CDR3 region has the DNA TGTGCCAGCAGCCGGGGACAGAGAATTAACTATGGCTACACCTTC. Translated: CASSRGQRINYGYTF.

The chain is built from TRBV29-1 and TRBJ2-6; no reliable D call. V was shortened by 4 bases and J by 4 bases, with 11 bases between the two germline ends. The germline gives CDR1 SQVTM, CDR2 ANQGSEA. The length of the CDR3 is 14 residues. CDR3 amino acids: CSVGPRAGANVLTF. The CDR3 nucleotides read TGCAGCGTTGGCCCCCGAGCCGGGGCCAACGTCCTGACTTTC.